The rows below give T cell receptor beta chains drawn from one sample of a study of blood T cell repertoires in COVID-19. This table comes from immunoSEQ multiplex PCR, and its TCRdb copy is limited to in-frame clones, with some not included. The profile shows about 380,000 clones, approximately 90% of them singletons. The sample consisted of PBMCs or T cells enriched from blood (not recorded which). These receptors were taken from a woman aged 18-29 years who had recovered from COVID-19. Each CDR3 is given with its conserved first and last residue. Fields, in order: clone size, V gene, D gene, J gene, CDR3 protein, CDR3 DNA. A D gene is named only where the DNA matches it firmly. Clone size is stated in some rows and not others, as once, few, many or a class when expanded.

.	TRBV7-3	TRBD2	TRBJ2-5	CASSTQGRRLAGIQETQYF	TGTGCCAGCAGCACCCAAGGGCGTCGGCTAGCGGGTATCCAAGAGACCCAGTACTTC
.	TRBV27	.	TRBJ1-1	CASSSGRDTEAFF	TGTGCCAGCAGTTCGGGGAGGGACACTGAAGCTTTCTTT
.	TRBV5-6	.	TRBJ2-3	CASSSGGDTQYF	TGTGCCAGCAGTTCCGGAGGGGATACGCAGTATTTT
.	TRBV19	.	TRBJ2-5	CASSWRGQETQYF	TGTGCCAGTAGTTGGCGGGGTCAAGAGACCCAGTACTTC
.	TRBV9	.	TRBJ1-3	CASSDTGLISGNTIYF	TGTGCCAGCAGTGATACGGGACTGATCTCTGGAAACACCATATATTTT
.	TRBV9	TRBD2	TRBJ2-7	CASSVTGLAGAPSEQYF	TGTGCCAGCAGCGTGACGGGACTAGCGGGGGCCCCTTCGGAGCAGTACTTC
.	TRBV21-1	.	TRBJ1-2	CASSNGVFTGHPNYGYTF	TGTGCCAGCAGCAATGGAGTCTTTACGGGACATCCTAACTATGGCTACACCTTC
few	TRBV27	TRBD1	TRBJ2-1	CASSLRAAGTGVGNEQFF	TGTGCCAGCAGTTTAAGGGCCGCCGGGACAGGGGTGGGCAATGAGCAGTTCTTC
.	TRBV12-3/TRBV12-4	.	TRBJ1-1	CASSFQQNTEAFF	TGTGCCAGCAGTTTCCAACAGAACACTGAAGCTTTCTTT
few	TRBV5-1	TRBD1	TRBJ1-6	CASRGTGAFSGSPLHF	TGCGCCAGCAGGGGGACAGGCGCCTTTTCGGGTTCACCCCTCCACTTT
.	TRBV5-1	.	TRBJ2-3	CASSLTQGLTDTQYF	TGCGCCAGCAGCTTGACGCAGGGCTTGACAGATACGCAGTATTTT
.	TRBV4-1	TRBD2	TRBJ2-7	CASSPGTGLAGGLYEQYF	TGCGCCAGCAGCCCGGGGACGGGACTAGCGGGGGGTCTTTACGAGCAGTACTTC
few	TRBV19	.	TRBJ1-5	CASSIDRNNQPQHF	TGTGCCAGTAGTATAGACAGGAACAATCAGCCCCAGCATTTT
.	TRBV2	TRBD1	TRBJ2-7	CASNRQGYEQYF	TGTGCCAGCAACCGACAGGGCTACGAGCAGTACTTC
once	TRBV27	.	TRBJ2-6	CASSTLRLANVLTF	TGTGCCAGCAGCACACTGAGGCTGGCCAACGTCCTGACTTTC
.	TRBV19	.	TRBJ2-2	CASSINYIYGELFF	TGTGCCAGTAGTATAAACTACATTTACGGGGAGCTGTTTTTT
.	TRBV6-5	TRBD1	TRBJ2-7	CASSYGDRGFEQYF	TGTGCCAGCAGTTACGGCGACAGGGGGTTCGAGCAGTACTTC